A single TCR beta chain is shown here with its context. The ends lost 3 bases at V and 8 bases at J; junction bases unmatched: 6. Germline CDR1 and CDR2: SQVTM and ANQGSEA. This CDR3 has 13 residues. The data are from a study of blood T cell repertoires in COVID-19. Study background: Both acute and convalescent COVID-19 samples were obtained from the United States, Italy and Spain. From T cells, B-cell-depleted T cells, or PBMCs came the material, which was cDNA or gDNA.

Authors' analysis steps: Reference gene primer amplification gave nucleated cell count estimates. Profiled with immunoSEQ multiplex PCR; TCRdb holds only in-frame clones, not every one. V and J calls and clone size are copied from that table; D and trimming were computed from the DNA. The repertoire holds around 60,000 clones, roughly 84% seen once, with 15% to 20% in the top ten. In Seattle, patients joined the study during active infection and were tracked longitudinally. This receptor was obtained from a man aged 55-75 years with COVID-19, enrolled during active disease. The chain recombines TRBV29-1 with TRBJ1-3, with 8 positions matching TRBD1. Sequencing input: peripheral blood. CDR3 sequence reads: CSVDNRGSDTIYF. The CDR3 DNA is TGCAGCGTTGACAACAGGGGGTCGGACACCATATATTTT.